The 4 T cell receptor beta chains below all came from one sample that was sequenced in a study of vaccination and CD4 T cells after COVID-19. An Oncomine TCR Beta short-read assay was used to sequence the DNA from cultured CD4+ T cells. In this case, cultured CD4+ T cells provided the extracted genomic DNA. Using its own MiXCR run on the PCR reads, TCRdb lists one record per CDR3 protein. The repertoire includes roughly 10,000 distinct CDR3 sequences, 40% of them detected once, and 20% to 25% sits in the top ten. The antigens these receptors bind are not known. This sample's treatment: roughly ten-day PBMC culture with coronavirus spike peptide pools or control peptides (ViraFEST assay). It was before the COVID-19 pandemic (2011-2018) that the unexposed donor's CD4+ T cells were collected. The sample comprised CD4+ T cells from blood, cultured in vitro. These receptor sequences come from a human donor in good health.

This clonotype was detected only a few times. The chain couples TRBV20-1 to TRBJ2-2; 9 bases map to TRBD2. The germline gives CDR1 DFQATT, CDR2 SNEGSKA (reference sequence). CDR3 length equals 16 residues. The V and J ends lost 1 base and 3 bases, in that order; junction bases with no gene match: 6. The CDR3 sequence: CSARGAGGLDTGELFF. Written as DNA, the CDR3 is TGCAGTGCTAGAGGAGCGGGAGGACTTGACACCGGGGAGCTGTTTTTT.

This clonotype was counted between two and nine times. This rearrangement joins TRBV10-3 to TRBJ1-5; D ambiguous. Trimming took 6 bases from V and 7 from J, leaving 13 bases between them. The CDR3 contains 13 residues. Per the germline V gene, CDR1 is ENHRY and CDR2 is SYGVKD. The CDR3 sequence is CAISLGVGQPQHF. The CDR3 DNA is TGTGCCATCAGCCTCGGGGTTGGGCAGCCCCAGCATTTT.

The chain uses TRBV7-9 and TRBJ1-2; TRBD1 is a possible D gene (6 bases). The V and J ends lost 5 bases and 3 bases respectively, with 25 bases between them. The germline CDR1 and CDR2 sequences are SEHNR and FQNEAQ (reference sequence). The CDR3 totals 18 residues. CDR3 DNA: TGTGCCAGCAGCGGCAAAGATCACGCGGGGGGCGCTGACTATGGCTACACCTTC. It specifies CASSGKDHAGGADYGYTF.

This sequence joins TRBV5-1 and TRBJ2-7; 7 bases are shared with TRBD1. V lost 5 bases and J lost 2; bases outside the gene matches: 13. CDR3 size: 16 residues. In germline, CDR1 is SGHRS, CDR2 YFSETQ. CDR3: CASSRRAGQATYEQYF. The CDR3 nucleotides read TGCGCCAGCAGTCGCCGGGCAGGACAGGCTACCTACGAGCAGTACTTC.